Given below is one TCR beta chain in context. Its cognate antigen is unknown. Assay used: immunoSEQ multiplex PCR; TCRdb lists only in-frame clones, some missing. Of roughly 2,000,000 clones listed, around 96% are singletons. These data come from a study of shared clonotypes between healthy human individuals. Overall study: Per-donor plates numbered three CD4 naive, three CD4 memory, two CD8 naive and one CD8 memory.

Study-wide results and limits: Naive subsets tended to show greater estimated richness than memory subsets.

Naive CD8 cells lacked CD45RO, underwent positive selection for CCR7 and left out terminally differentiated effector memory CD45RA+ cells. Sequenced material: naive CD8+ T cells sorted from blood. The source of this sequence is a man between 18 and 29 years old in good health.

CDR3 region: CASSYGPSSNQPQHF. CDR3 nucleotide sequence: TGTGCCAGCAGCTATGGACCGTCCAGCAATCAGCCCCAGCATTTT. The chain employs TRBV7-9 and TRBJ1-5; D uncertain. CDR1 SEHNR and CDR2 FQNEAQ come from the germline V gene (reference sequence). The CDR3 has 15 residues. V lost 4 bases and J 1 base, leaving 11 bases between the germline ends.